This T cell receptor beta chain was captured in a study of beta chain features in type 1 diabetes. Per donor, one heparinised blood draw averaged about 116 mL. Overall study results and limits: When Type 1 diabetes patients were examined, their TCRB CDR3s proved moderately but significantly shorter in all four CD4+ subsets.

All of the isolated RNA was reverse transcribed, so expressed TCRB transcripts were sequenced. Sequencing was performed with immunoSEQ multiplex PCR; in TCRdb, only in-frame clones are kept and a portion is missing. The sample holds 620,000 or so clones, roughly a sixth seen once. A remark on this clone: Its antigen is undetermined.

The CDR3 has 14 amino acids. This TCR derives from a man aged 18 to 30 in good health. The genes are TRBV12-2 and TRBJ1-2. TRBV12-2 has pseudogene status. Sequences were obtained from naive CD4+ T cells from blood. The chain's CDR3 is CASRRRRRNYGYTF. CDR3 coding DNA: TGTGCAAGTCGCCGAAGGCGGCGTAACTATGGCTACACCTTC.